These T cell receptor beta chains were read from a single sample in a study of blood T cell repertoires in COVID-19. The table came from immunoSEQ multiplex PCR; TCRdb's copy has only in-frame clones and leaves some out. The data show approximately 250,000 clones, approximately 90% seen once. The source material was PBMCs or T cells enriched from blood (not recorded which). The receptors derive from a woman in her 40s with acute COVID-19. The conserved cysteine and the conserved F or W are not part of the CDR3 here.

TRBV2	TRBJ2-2	ASILPNTGELF
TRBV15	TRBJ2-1	ATSSTASSYNEQF
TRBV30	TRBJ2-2	AWSVGPGTGIAGELF
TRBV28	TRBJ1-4	ASSFGWGRGNEKLF
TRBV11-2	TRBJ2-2	ASSSIRVPGELF
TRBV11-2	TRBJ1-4	ASSLTGKYEKLF
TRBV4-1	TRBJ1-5	ASSQSPGSSNQPQH
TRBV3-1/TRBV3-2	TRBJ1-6	ASSPWTGYYSPLH
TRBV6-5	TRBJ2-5	ASSPSRETQY
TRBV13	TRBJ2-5	ASSLALEKETQY
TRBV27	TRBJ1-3	ASGTGGDTIY
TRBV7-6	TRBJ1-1	ASSVAGLNTEAF
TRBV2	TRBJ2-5	ASRGTSGRRETQY
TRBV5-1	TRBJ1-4	ASSEDRGGFNEKLF
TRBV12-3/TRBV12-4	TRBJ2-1	ASRGTSGKEQF
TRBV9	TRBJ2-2	ASSVGGSGELF
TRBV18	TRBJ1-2	ASSLGGGGEYGYT
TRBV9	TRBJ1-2	ASSVGDRVNYGYT
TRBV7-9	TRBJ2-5	ASRREAGRETQY
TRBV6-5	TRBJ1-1	ASGPEGGDTEAF
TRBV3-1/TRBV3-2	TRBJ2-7	ASSQLTSGVSYEQY
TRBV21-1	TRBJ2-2	ASLRGSREGLTGELF
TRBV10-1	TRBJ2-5	ASSDVAGEWETQY
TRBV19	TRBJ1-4	ASPDSCNEKLF
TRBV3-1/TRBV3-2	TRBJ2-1	ASSQDGTRTYNEQF
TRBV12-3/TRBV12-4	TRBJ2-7	ASSTGYEQY
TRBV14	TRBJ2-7	ASSQVGAFGEQY
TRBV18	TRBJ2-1	ASSTGEGSYNEQF
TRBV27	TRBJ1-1	ASSLFPGSGNTEAF
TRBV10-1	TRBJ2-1	ASSEVGDSNYNEQF
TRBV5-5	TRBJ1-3	ASSRGGRNTIY
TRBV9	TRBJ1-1	ASSVGGSAEAF
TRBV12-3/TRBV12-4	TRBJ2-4	ASSSGRGNIQY
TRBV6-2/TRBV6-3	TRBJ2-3	ASSWMGTGTPSTDTQY
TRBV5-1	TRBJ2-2	ASSLGALNTGELF
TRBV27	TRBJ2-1	ASRKDRGIFNEQF
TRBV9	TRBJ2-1	ASSSGSVDEQF
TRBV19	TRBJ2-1	ATSRSGRSYNEQF
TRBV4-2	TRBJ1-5	ASSQDPDQPQH
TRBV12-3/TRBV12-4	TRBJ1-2	ASSLGGYYGYT
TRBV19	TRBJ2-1	ASSIGSGSLGEQF
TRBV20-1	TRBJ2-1	SASGAGEQF
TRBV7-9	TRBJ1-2	ASSAHGRGYYGYT
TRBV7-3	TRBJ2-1	ASSSSGSHNEQF
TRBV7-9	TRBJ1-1	ASSLVPGNTEAF
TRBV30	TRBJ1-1	AFQAGGLNTEAF
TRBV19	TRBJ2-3	ASMPQGALDTQY
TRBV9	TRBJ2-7	ASSVEAGPYYEQY
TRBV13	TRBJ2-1	ASSYLAGGPNEQF
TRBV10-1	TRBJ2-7	ASRGQGVGEQY
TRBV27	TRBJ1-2	ASSPTTGGFGYT
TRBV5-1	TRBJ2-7	ASSHPKEGADYEQY
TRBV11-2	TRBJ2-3	ASSLTSTSTDTQY
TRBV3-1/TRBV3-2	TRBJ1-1	ASSQDPTRTGRNTEAF
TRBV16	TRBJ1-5	ASSPGQLGNQPQH
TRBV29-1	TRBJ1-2	SVDGQGGYGYT
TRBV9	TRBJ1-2	ASSPHRGGTGYT
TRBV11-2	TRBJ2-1	ASRLEAGGPNNEQF
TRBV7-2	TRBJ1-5	ASSLDRGGNQPQH